The text below deals with one T cell receptor (beta chain). The antigen is unknown. The source of the sample is a study of cytomegalovirus exposure and HLA in healthy donors. Study outcomes and limitations: Specificity of a few CMV-associated chains for CMV antigens was verified in vitro. Donor immune exposure was known only as CMV serostatus. Later genetic work tied a missense DCLRE1C variant to beta-chain V and J trimming.

PCR employed 60 Vbeta and 13 Jbeta primers. Sequencing was performed with immunoSEQ multiplex PCR; in TCRdb, only in-frame clones are kept and a portion is missing. The sample shows roughly 68,000 clones, about 68% of them seen only once. V lost 5 bases and J lost 2, with 22 bases in between. The V gene's germline CDR1 is SNHLY and CDR2 FYNNEI. The CDR3 spans 17 residues. The specimen sequenced was PBMCs. The V and J genes are TRBV2 and TRBJ2-7; D not resolved. The TCR originated in a woman aged 30 to 39 in good health and CMV-seropositive. CDR3 coding DNA: TGTGCCAGCAGTAACCCCCTCAAGGAGCTTACCCCCTACGAGCAGTACTTC. Protein product: CASSNPLKELTPYEQYF.